This T cell receptor (beta chain) was profiled in a study of shared T cell receptors in the human thymus (dated by TCRdb to the early 2020s). As for the study more broadly: The study examined how self-reactive, shared T-cell receptor alpha chains are generated in the human thymus.

CDR3 length: 14 amino acids, cysteine to phenylalanine. Just the 42-base CDR3 DNA is kept, in frame starting at base 1. Trimming removed 4 bases from V and 10 bases from J; the gene matches leave 11 bases unexplained. CDR1 and CDR2, looked up from the germline V gene, are SGHDT and YYEEEE. With regard to this clone: Its recognized antigen is unknown. Qualities for individual bases were not recorded, and no much larger clone is one base off.

Receptor libraries were prepared by the immunoSEQ multiplex PCR assay. Sourced from immuneACCESS, this table was stored by TCRdb with only in-frame sequences that have V and J called. A share of the clones is absent; for the studies checked, an unresolved V gene accounts for under half, and the remainder has no known explanation. For this sample there are hundreds of thousands of clones; around 89% appear just once. 0.0085% to 0.012% of the sample belongs to the ten largest clones. The sample also formed part of further work on human thymus T cells. From the second report: In Finland, the donors were immunologically healthy infants who were having open corrective cardiac surgery for congenital heart defects. The thymus tissue came from surgical resects taken out during corrective cardiac surgery. Usage of V and J gene segments appeared to be biased in both the thymic and the peripheral blood repertoires. According to the related research, thymic TCR repertoires were highly overlapping among unrelated individuals. The study used 7 to 9 infant thymus samples plus four related peripheral blood samples to characterize TCR alpha and beta repertoires. Donor ages ranged from roughly 7 to 250 days, and the cohort comprised six male and a couple of female infants. Thymocytes were released mechanically from tissue and stored at -70 °C as pellets of 10-30 million cells. A QIAsymphony instrument was used to extract genomic DNA from frozen cell pellets. The immunoSEQ multiplex PCR assay was used to amplify the TCRB and TCRAD loci from a standardized amount of quality-controlled genomic DNA. The amplicons covered the V(D)J region and were long enough to include the CDR3 and to identify the V and J genes. The commercial immunoSEQ service was used to sequence amplicons on an Illumina platform. Primer bias and sequencing errors were corrected using previously described methods, and TCRAD and TCRB definitions followed the IMGT database. Repertoires were analysed with immunoSEQ Analyzer 3.0 and VDJTools, covering basic statistics, V/J segment usage, diversity estimates, rarefaction and pairwise overlap. Chao1, ChaoE, Efron-Thisted, Shannon and inverse Simpson indices were used to estimate diversity, which was also estimated on datasets down-sampled to the smallest sample. Repertoire overlap was determined by strict matching of CDR3 nucleotide sequence, V gene and J gene, and Jaccard-based multidimensional scaling clustering was applied. Thymus samples yielded on average about 810,000 unique TCRB clonotypes, compared with some 89,000 from blood samples.

Source material: thymocytes. Recombination joined TRBV5-6 with TRBJ2-1; TRBD1 agrees with 7 junctional bases. The sequence derives from a boy under two years old with a congenital heart defect. Donor details come from another sample of the same person, matched by shared clones. Read as DNA, the sequence is TGTGCCAGCAGCCATAAACCTCACAGGGGAGAGCAGTTCTTC. This encodes CASSHKPHRGEQFF.